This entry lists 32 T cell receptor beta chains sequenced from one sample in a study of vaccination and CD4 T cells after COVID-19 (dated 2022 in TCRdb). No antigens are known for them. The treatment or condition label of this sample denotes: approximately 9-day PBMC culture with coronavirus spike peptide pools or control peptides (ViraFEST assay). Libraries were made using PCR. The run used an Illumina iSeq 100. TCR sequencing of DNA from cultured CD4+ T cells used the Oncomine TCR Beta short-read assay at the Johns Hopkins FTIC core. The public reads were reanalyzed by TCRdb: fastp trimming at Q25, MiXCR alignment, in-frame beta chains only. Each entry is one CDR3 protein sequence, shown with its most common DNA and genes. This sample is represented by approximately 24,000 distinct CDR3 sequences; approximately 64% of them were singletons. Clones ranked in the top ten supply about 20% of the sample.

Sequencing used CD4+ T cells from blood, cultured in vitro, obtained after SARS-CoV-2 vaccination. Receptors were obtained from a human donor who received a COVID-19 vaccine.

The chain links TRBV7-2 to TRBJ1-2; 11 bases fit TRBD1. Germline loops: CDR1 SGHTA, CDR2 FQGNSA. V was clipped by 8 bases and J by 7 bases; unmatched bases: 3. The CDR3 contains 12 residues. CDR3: CASGQGASGYTF. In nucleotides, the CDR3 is TGTGCCAGCGGACAGGGGGCGAGTGGCTACACCTTC.

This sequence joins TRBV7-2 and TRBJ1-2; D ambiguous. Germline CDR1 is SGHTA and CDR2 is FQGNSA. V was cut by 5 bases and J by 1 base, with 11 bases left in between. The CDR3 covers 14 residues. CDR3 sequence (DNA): TGTGCCAGCAGCCTACCGACAAGTAACTATGGCTACACCTTC. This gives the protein CASSLPTSNYGYTF.

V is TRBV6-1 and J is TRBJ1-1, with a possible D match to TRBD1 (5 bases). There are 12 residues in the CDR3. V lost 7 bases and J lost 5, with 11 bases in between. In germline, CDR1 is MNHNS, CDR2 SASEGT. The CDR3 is CASNVGETEAFF. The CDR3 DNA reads TGTGCCAGCAATGTGGGGGAGACTGAAGCTTTCTTT.

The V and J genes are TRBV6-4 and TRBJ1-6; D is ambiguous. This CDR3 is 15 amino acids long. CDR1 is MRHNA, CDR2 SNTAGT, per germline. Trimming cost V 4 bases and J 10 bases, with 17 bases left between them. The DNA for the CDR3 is TGTGCCAGCAGTGCAAACTCCGGACCGGGCTCACCCCTCCACTTT. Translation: CASSANSGPGSPLHF.

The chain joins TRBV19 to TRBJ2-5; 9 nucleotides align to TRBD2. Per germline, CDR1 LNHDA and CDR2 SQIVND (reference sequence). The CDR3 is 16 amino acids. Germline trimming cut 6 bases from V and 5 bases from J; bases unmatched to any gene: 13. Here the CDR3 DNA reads TGTGCCAGTAGACCCAAGGTCGGGGGACTAGCTGAGACCCAGTACTTC. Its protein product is CASRPKVGGLAETQYF. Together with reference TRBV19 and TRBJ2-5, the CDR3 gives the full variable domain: DGGITQSPKYLFRKEGQNVTLSCEQNLNHDAMYWYRQDPGQGLRLIYYSQIVNDFQKGDIAEGYSVSREKKESFPLTVTSAQKNPTAFYLCASRPKVGGLAETQYFGPGTRLLVL.

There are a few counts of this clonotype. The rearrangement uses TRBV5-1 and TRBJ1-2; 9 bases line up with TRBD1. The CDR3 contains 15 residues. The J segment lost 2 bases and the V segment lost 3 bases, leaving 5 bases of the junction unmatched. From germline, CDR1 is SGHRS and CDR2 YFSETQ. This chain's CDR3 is CASSSGTGWNYGYTF. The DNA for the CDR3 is TGCGCCAGCAGCTCCGGGACAGGGTGGAACTATGGCTACACCTTC.

CDR3: CSASASRAAGSPIDEQYF. The CDR3 DNA follows: TGCAGTGCTAGTGCGAGCAGAGCGGCCGGGTCCCCCATAGACGAGCAGTACTTC. This chain joins TRBV20-1 and TRBJ2-7; TRBD2 might be the D (5 bases). Trimming stripped 3 bases from V and 5 bases from J, with 29 bases between. CDR3 length: 18 residues. Germline assignment: CDR1 DFQATT and CDR2 SNEGSKA (reference sequence).

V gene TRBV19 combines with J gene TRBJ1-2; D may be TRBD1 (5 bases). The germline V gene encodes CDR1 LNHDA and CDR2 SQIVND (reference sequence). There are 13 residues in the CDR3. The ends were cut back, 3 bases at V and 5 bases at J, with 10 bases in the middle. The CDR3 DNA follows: TGTGCCAGTAGTATCGGGACTTTTTATGGCTACACCTTC. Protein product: CASSIGTFYGYTF.

The CDR3 loop is CASSSYSNQPQHF. The CDR3 DNA follows: TGTGCCAGCAGCAGTTATAGCAATCAGCCCCAGCATTTT. The chain couples TRBV5-8 to TRBJ1-5; D ambiguous. The V and J ends lost 4 bases and 0 bases respectively, with 5 bases between them. The CDR3 runs to 13 residues. Germline V lookup: CDR1 SGHTS, CDR2 YDEGEE.

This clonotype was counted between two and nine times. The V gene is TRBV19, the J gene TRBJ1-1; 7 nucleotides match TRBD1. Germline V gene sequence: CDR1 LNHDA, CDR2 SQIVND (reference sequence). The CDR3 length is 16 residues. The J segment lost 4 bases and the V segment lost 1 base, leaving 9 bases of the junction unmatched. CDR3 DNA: TGTGCCAGTAGTATAGGGGTAGGAAGGGGGCTCACTGAAGCTTTCTTT. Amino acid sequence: CASSIGVGRGLTEAFF. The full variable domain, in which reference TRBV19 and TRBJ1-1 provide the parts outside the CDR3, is DGGITQSPKYLFRKEGQNVTLSCEQNLNHDAMYWYRQDPGQGLRLIYYSQIVNDFQKGDIAEGYSVSREKKESFPLTVTSAQKNPTAFYLCASSIGVGRGLTEAFFGQGTRLTVV.

Here the CDR3 reads CASSEAREEYF. In nucleotides, the CDR3 is TGTGCCAGCAGTGAAGCGAGGGAAGAGTACTTC. The genes are TRBV6-1 and TRBJ2-5, with TRBD2 as a possible D gene (5 bases). Germline V lookup: CDR1 MNHNS, CDR2 SASEGT. The CDR3 is 11 residues long. V lost 0 bases to trimming and J lost 12 bases, with 8 bases between them.

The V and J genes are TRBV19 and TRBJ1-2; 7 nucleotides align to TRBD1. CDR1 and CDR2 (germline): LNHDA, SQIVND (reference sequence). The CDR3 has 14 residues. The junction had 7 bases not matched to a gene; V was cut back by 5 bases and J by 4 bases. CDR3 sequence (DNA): TGTGCCAGTAGTTCACAGGGGAGCTCCTATGGCTACACCTTC. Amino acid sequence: CASSSQGSSYGYTF.

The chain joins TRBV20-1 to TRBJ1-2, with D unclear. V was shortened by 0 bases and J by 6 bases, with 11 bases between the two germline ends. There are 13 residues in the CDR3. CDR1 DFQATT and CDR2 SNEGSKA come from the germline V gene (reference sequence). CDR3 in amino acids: CSARDFRVHGYTF. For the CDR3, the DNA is TGCAGTGCTAGAGATTTCCGGGTCCATGGCTACACCTTC.

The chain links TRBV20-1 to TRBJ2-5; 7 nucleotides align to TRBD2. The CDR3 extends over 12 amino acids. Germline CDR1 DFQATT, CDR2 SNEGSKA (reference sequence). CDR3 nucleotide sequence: TGCAGCGCATACGGGGGGAGGGGGACCCAGTACTTC. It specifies CSAYGGRGTQYF.

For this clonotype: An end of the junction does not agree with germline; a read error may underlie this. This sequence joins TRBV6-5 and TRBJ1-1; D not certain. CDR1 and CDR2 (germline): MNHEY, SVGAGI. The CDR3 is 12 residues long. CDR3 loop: CASSFRNSEAFF. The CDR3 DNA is TGTGCCAGCAGTTTCCGGAACAGTGAAGCTTTCTTT.

The CDR3 DNA is TGTGCCAGTAGTATAACCAGTGGGACTGAAGCTTTCTTT. It encodes CASSITSGTEAFF. The rearrangement uses TRBV19 and TRBJ1-1, with D unclear. Trimming pared 2 bases from V and 5 bases from J, leaving 9 bases between. This CDR3 contains 13 residues. Germline V gene lookup returns CDR1 LNHDA and CDR2 SQIVND (reference sequence).

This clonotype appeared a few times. The CDR3 nucleotides read TGTGCCAGTACCCACGGGGGGCATACAGATACGCAGTATTTT. Translated, it gives CASTHGGHTDTQYF. The J gene is TRBJ2-3, the V gene TRBV19; D might be TRBD2 (7 bases). Germline V gives CDR1 LNHDA, CDR2 SQIVND (reference sequence). CDR3 size: 14 residues. V gave up 7 bases and J gave up 3 bases, with 14 bases separating them.

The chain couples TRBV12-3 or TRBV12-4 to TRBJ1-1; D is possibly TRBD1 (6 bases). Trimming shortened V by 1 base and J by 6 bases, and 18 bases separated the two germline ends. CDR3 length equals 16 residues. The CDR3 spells CASSLGGRQGSSEAFF. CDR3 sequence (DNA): TGTGCCAGCAGTTTAGGGGGTCGGCAGGGGAGCTCTGAAGCTTTCTTT.

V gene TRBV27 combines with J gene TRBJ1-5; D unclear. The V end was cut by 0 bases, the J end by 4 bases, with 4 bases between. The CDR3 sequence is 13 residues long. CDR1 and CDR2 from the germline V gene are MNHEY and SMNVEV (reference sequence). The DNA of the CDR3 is TGTGCCAGCAGTTTATCGGATAATCAGCCCCAGCATTTT. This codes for CASSLSDNQPQHF.

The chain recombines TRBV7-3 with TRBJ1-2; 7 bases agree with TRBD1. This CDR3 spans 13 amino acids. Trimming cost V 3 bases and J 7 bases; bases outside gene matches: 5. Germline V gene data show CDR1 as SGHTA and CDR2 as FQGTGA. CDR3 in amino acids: CASSFLTGSGYTF. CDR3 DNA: TGTGCCAGCAGCTTTTTGACAGGGTCTGGCTACACCTTC.

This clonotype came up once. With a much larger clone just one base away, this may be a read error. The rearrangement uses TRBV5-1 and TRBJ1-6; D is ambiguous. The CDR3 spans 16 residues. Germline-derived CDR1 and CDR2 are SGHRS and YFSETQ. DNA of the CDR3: TGCGTCAGCAGCTCGGAATATCGTCGGACTAATTCACCCCTCCACTTT. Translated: CVSSSEYRRTNSPLHF.

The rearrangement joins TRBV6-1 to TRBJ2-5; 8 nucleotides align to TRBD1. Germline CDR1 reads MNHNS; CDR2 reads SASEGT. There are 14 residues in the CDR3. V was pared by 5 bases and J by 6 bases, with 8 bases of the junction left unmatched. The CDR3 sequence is CASSQGQGLKTQYF. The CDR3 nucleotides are TGTGCCAGCAGTCAAGGACAGGGCCTTAAGACCCAGTACTTC.

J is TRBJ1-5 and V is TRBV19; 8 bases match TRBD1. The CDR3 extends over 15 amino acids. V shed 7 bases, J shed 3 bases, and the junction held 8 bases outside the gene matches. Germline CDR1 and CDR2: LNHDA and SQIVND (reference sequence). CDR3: CASNIRTGSNQPQHF. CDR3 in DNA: TGTGCCAGTAACATCCGGACAGGGTCCAATCAGCCCCAGCATTTT.

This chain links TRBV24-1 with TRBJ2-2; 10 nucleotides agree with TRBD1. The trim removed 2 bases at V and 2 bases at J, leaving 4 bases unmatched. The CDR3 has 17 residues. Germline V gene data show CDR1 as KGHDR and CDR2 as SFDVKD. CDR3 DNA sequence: TGTGCCACCAGTGATTATCGGACAGGGGGTAACACCGGGGAGCTGTTTTTT. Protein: CATSDYRTGGNTGELFF.

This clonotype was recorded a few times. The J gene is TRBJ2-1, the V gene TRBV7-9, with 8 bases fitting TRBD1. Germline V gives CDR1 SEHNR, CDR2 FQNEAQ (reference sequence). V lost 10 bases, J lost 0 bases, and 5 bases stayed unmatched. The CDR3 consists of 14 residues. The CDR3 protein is CAITDRDSYNEQFF. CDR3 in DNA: TGTGCCATCACGGACAGGGACTCCTACAATGAGCAGTTCTTC.

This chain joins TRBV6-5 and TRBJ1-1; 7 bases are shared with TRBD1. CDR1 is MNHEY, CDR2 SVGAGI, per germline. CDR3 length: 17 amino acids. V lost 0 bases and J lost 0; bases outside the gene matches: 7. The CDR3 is CASSYSTRGHVNTEAFF. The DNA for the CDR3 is TGTGCCAGCAGTTACTCTACGAGGGGGCATGTGAACACTGAAGCTTTCTTT.

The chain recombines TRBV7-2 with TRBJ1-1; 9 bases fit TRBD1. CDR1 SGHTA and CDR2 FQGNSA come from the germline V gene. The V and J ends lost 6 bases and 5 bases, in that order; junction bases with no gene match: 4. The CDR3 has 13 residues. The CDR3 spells CASSRDRVTEAFF. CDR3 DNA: TGTGCCAGCAGTCGGGACAGGGTTACTGAAGCTTTCTTT. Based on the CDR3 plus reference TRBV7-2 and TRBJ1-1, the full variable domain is GAGVSQSPSNKVTEKGKDVELRCDPISGHTALYWYRQSLGQGLEFLIYFQGNSAPDKSGLPSDRFSAERTGGSVSTLTIQRTQQEDSAVYLCASSRDRVTEAFFGQGTRLTVV.

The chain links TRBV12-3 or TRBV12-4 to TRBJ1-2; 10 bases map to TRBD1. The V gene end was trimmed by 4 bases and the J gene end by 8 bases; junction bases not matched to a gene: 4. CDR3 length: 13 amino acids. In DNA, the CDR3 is TGTGCCAGCAGTTCCTGGGACAGGGGAGGCTACACCTTC. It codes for CASSSWDRGGYTF.

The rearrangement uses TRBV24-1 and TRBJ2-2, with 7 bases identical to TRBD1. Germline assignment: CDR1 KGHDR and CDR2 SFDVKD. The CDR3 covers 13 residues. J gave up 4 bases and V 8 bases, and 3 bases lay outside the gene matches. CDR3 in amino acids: CATKGQITGELFF. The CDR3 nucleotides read TGTGCCACCAAGGGACAGATCACCGGGGAGCTGTTTTTT.

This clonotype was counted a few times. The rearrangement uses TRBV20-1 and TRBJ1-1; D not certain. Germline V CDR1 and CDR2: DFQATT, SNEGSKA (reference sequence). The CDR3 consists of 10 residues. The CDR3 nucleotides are TGCAGGGTTGGGAACACTGAAGCTTTCTTT. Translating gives CRVGNTEAFF.

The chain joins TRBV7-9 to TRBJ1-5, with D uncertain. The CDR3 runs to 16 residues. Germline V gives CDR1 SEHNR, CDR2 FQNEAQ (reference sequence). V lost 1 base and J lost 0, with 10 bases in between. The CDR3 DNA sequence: TGTGCCAGCAGCTTAGGAGGTAGTAATAGCAATCAGCCCCAGCATTTT. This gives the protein CASSLGGSNSNQPQHF. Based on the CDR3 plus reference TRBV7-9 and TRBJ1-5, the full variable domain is DTGVSQNPRHKITKRGQNVTFRCDPISEHNRLYWYRQTLGQGPEFLTYFQNEAQLEKSRLLSDRFSAERPKGSFSTLEIQRTEQGDSAMYLCASSLGGSNSNQPQHFGDGTRLSIL.

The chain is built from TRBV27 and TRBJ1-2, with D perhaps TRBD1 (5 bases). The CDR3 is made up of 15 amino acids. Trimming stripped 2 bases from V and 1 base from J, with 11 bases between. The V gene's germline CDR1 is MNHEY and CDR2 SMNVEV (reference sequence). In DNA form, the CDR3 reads TGTGCCAGCAGTTTACGCCTCGGGGGTAACTATGGCTACACCTTC. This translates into CASSLRLGGNYGYTF.